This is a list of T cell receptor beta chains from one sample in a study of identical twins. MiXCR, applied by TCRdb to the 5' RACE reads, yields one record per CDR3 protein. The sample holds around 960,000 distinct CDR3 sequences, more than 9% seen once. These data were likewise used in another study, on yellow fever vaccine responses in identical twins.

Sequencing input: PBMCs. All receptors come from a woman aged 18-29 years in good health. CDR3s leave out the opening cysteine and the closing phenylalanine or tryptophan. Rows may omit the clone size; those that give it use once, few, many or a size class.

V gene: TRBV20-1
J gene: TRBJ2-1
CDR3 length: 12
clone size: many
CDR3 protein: SAPRDRGNNEQF

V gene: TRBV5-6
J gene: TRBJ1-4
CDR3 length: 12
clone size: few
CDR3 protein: ASSFRVSNEKLF

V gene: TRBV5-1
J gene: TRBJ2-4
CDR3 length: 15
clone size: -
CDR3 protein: ASSPRDLRDALNIQY

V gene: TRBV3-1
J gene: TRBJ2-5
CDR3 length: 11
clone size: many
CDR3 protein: ASSPRPRETQY

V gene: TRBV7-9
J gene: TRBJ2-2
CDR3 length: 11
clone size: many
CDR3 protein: ANRRGDTGELF

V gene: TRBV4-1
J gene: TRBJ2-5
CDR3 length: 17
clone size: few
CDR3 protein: ASSQDWGTSGKKDRTQY

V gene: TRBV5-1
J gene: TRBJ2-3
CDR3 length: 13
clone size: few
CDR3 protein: ASSTRDPLPDTQY

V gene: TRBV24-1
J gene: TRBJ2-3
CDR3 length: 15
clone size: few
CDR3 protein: ATSPTLAGQGGDTQY

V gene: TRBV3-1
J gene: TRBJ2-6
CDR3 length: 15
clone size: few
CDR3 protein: ASSPFRQGSGANVLT

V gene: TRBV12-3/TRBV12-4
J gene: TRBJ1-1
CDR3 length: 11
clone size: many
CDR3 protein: ASSLSQGRRAF

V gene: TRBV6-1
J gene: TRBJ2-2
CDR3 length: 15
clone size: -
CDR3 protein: ASSEKRQGANTGELF

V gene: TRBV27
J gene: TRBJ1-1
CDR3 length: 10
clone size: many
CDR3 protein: ASRRRGTEAF

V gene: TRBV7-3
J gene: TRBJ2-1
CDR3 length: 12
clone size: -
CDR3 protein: ASSPSPHYNEQF

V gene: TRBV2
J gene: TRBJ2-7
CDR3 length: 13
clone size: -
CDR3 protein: ASSNDRGGSYEQY

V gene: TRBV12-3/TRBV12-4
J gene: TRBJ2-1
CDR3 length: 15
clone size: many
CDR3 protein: ASSLIAALTAYNEQF

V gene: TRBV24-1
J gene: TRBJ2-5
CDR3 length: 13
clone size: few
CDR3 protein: ATSDPGTTKETQY